What follows are 7 T cell receptor beta chains derived from one specimen sequenced in a study of CD8+CD57+ T cells in acquired aplastic anemia. Genomic DNA constituted the template upon which TCR beta VDJ and CDR3 profiling was performed. MiXCR was run by TCRdb on the reads, yielding one entry per CDR3 protein. The sample has 50,000 or so distinct CDR3 sequences, around 50% seen once. Patients sequenced had flow cytometry evidence of CD8+CD57+ cell expansion. Sequencing was done on a sample of sorted CD4+, CD8+, or CD8+CD57+ T cells (not recorded which) from PBMCs. Receptor source: a human donor with aplastic anemia.

This chain joins TRBV12-3 or TRBV12-4 and TRBJ1-2; TRBD1 might be the D (5 bases). Deletions cut 1 base from V and 4 bases from J, with 13 bases between. This CDR3 is 15 amino acids long. CDR3 bases: TGTGCCAGCAGTTTAGGGGGGAGTTCGGCCTATGGCTACACCTTC. This codes for CASSLGGSSAYGYTF.

This rearrangement joins TRBV4-2 to TRBJ2-7, with 8 bases aligning to TRBD1. The CDR3 consists of 16 residues. CDR1 LGHNA and CDR2 YNFKEQ come from the germline V gene. Trimming took 0 bases from V and 3 from J; bases not matched to a gene: 7. The CDR3 spells CASSQDTGQGIYEQYF. As DNA, the CDR3 is TGTGCCAGCAGCCAAGATACCGGACAGGGAATCTACGAGCAGTACTTC.

This clonotype was observed a few times. The chain is built from TRBV29-1 and TRBJ2-7; D unclear. CDR1 is SQVTM and CDR2 is ANQGSEA in the germline V gene. Trimming removed 0 bases at V and 7 bases at J, with 7 bases between. This CDR3 spans 11 amino acids. CDR3 sequence: CSVEEYGEQYV. The CDR3 DNA follows: TGCAGCGTTGAAGAATACGGGGAGCAGTACGTC.

Turning to this clonotype: The junction does not match germline at one end; this may be a read error. This sequence joins TRBV2 and TRBJ2-7; possible D gene TRBD1, 7 bases. This CDR3 has 11 residues. From germline, CDR1 is SNHLY and CDR2 FYNNEI. The CDR3 DNA sequence: TGTGCCAGCAGGGCGGGACAGTTCCCCTCTTGG. Translating it yields CASRAGQFPSW.

This clonotype occurred many times. The chain carries TRBV7-6 and TRBJ2-5; 15 bases map to TRBD2. Germline assignment: CDR1 SGHVS and CDR2 FNYEAQ. This CDR3 is 17 amino acids long. With 5 bases clipped from V and 2 bases from J, the junction kept 6 bases outside the gene matches. CDR3 DNA sequence: TGTGCCAGCAGCCCAGGACTAGCGGGGGGGTTTCAAGAGACCCAGTACTTC. It specifies CASSPGLAGGFQETQYF.

The genes are TRBV20-1 and TRBJ2-3; no clear D gene. Germline CDR1 DFQATT, CDR2 SNEGSKA (reference sequence). Trimming removed 0 bases at V and 6 bases at J, with 10 bases between. The CDR3 covers 13 residues. The CDR3 bases are TGCAGTGCTAGAGACCCTTACCTCGATACGCAGTATTTT. As protein: CSARDPYLDTQYF.

This clonotype was counted ten times or more. The chain has TRBV28 and TRBJ2-7; possibly TRBD1 for D (5 bases). Germline V gene data show CDR1 as MDHEN and CDR2 as SYDVKM. This CDR3 has 15 amino acids. V shed 3 bases and J shed 2 bases, with 14 bases lying between them. The CDR3 nucleotides are TGTGCCAGCAGTTTCAAAGGGGTGAAGGCCTACGAGCAGTACTTC. Translated, it gives CASSFKGVKAYEQYF.